These 30 T cell receptor beta chains originate from one sample sequenced in a study of T cell responses to AZD1222 COVID-19 vaccine. Method: immunoSEQ multiplex PCR; TCRdb's copy keeps in-frame clones and lacks some. The sample carries roughly 66,000 clones, over 80% recorded once. The sequenced sample was peripheral blood, obtained on day 0 of AZD1222 vaccination. The receptors were sampled from an adult in good health.

This clone was seen only a few times. The rearrangement joins TRBV25-1 to TRBJ2-1; tentative D call: TRBD1 (6 bases). This CDR3 spans 11 amino acids. Germline loops: CDR1 MGHDK, CDR2 SYGVNS. V gave up 6 bases and J gave up 8 bases, with 8 bases separating them. Written as DNA, the CDR3 is TGTGCCAGCAGACAGGGCTATGAGCAGTTCTTC. Its translation is CASRQGYEQFF.

This chain's CDR3 is CASSPRGTGPKSHEAFF. As DNA, the CDR3 is TGTGCCAGCAGCCCACGGGGCACGGGACCAAAATCTCACGAAGCTTTCTTT. V and J are TRBV7-9 and TRBJ1-1; a possible D gene is TRBD1 (5 bases). Per the germline V gene, CDR1 is SEHNR and CDR2 is FQNEAQ (reference sequence). The CDR3 contains 17 residues. V dropped 5 bases and J dropped 8 bases, with 27 bases sitting between them.

The rearrangement links TRBV7-2 to TRBJ1-1, with 7 nucleotides matching TRBD1. Germline values: CDR1 SGHTA, CDR2 FQGNSA. This CDR3 comprises 13 residues. J was trimmed by 7 bases and V by 5 bases; bases with no gene match: 7. The CDR3, as DNA: TGTGCCAGCAGCGTTCCGGGACAGAGTGAAGCTTTCTTT. It translates to CASSVPGQSEAFF.

The chain recombines TRBV27 with TRBJ1-1; tentative D call: TRBD1 (5 bases). The CDR3 covers 15 residues. Germline-derived CDR1 and CDR2 are MNHEY and SMNVEV (reference sequence). The V end lost 2 bases, the J end lost 4 bases, and 14 bases lay between the germline ends. CDR3 loop: CASSLLGGEGTEAFF. CDR3 DNA sequence: TGTGCCAGCAGTTTACTCGGGGGGGAAGGCACTGAAGCTTTCTTT.

This chain uses TRBV19 with TRBJ2-1; TRBD1 agrees at 7 bases. J gave up 0 bases and V 5 bases, and 1 base lay outside the gene matches. The CDR3 spans 14 residues. Germline CDR1 LNHDA, CDR2 SQIVND (reference sequence). The CDR3 bases are TGTGCCAGTAGTTACAGGGGCTCCTACAATGAGCAGTTCTTC. Translated: CASSYRGSYNEQFF.

The genes are TRBV6-1 and TRBJ1-2; D unresolved. The CDR3 length is 13 residues. V was shortened by 1 base and J by 2 bases, with 5 bases between the two germline ends. Germline values: CDR1 MNHNS, CDR2 SASEGT. CDR3 amino acids: CASSEGTNYGYTF. CDR3 DNA sequence: TGTGCCAGCAGTGAAGGGACCAACTATGGCTACACCTTC.

In this sample, this clone turned up a few times. The chain combines TRBV18 with TRBJ2-5, with D hard to call. The germline V gene has CDR1 KGHSH and CDR2 LQKENI. The CDR3 consists of 13 residues. Trimming removed 3 bases at V and 1 base at J, with 6 bases between. CDR3 coding DNA: TGTGCCAGCTCACCCGGGCCCCAAGAGACCCAGTACTTC. This translates into CASSPGPQETQYF.

The rearrangement uses TRBV2 and TRBJ2-7; the match to TRBD1 covers 8 bases. Trimming cost V 7 bases and J 2 bases; bases outside gene matches: 7. Looked up from germline, CDR1 is SNHLY and CDR2 is FYNNEI. The CDR3 has 14 residues. The CDR3 sequence: CASTKGTGAYEQYF. For the CDR3, the DNA is TGTGCCAGCACCAAGGGGACAGGCGCCTACGAGCAGTACTTC.

The chain employs TRBV27 and TRBJ2-7, with 13 bases matching TRBD2. Per germline, CDR1 MNHEY and CDR2 SMNVEV (reference sequence). V lost 5 bases to trimming and J lost 2 bases; unmatched junction nucleotides: 21. The CDR3 spans 21 residues. The CDR3 DNA reads as TGTGCCAGCAGTAAACAGGGGACCCAAGGACTAGCGGGGGATCCTCCCTACGAGCAGTACTTC. It specifies CASSKQGTQGLAGDPPYEQYF.

The chain is built from TRBV6-2 or TRBV6-3 and TRBJ2-5, with D hard to call. Trimming took 6 bases from V and 3 from J, leaving 20 bases between them. The CDR3 is 16 residues long. Germline V gene lookup returns CDR1 MNHEY and CDR2 SVGEGT. The DNA for the CDR3 is TGTGCCAGCAGCCCACTCCCCGTAATCCTGGAAGAGACCCAGTACTTC. Translating gives CASSPLPVILEETQYF.

The chain recombines TRBV6-2 or TRBV6-3 with TRBJ2-3, with TRBD1 matching 9 bases. The CDR3 is made up of 12 amino acids. Per germline, CDR1 MNHEY and CDR2 SVGEGT. The V segment lost 6 bases and the J segment 10 bases; nucleotides outside the gene matches: 5. CDR3 in amino acids: CASSSQGAAQYF. The CDR3 DNA follows: TGTGCCAGCAGCTCACAGGGGGCAGCGCAGTATTTT.

The chain recombines TRBV6-2 or TRBV6-3 with TRBJ2-5, with D uncertain. The CDR3 loop spans 12 amino acids. Germline V gene data show CDR1 as MNHEY and CDR2 as SVGEGT. V was cut by 5 bases and J by 1 base, with 5 bases left in between. The CDR3 region is CASSPAQETQYF. CDR3 nucleotides: TGTGCCAGCAGTCCGGCCCAAGAGACCCAGTACTTC.

The chain is built from TRBV2 and TRBJ2-3, with D possibly TRBD1 on 5 matching bases. Germline CDR1 SNHLY, CDR2 FYNNEI. The ends were cut back, 2 bases at V and 12 bases at J, with 15 bases in the middle. The CDR3 totals 13 residues. CDR3: CASSETRGSLQYF. DNA for the CDR3: TGTGCCAGCAGTGAAACAAGGGGCAGCCTCCAGTATTTT.

The rearrangement joins TRBV7-9 to TRBJ2-4, with 8 nucleotides matching TRBD1. The ends lost 4 bases at V and 0 bases at J; junction bases unmatched: 5. The CDR3 loop spans 16 amino acids. CDR1 is SEHNR, CDR2 FQNEAQ, per germline (reference sequence). CDR3 bases: TGTGCCAGCAGCTATCAGGGGGCCTTAGCCAAAAACATTCAGTACTTC. It encodes CASSYQGALAKNIQYF.

The genes are TRBV11-3 and TRBJ2-1, with TRBD1 as a possible D gene (5 bases). CDR3 length equals 16 residues. Germline CDR1 and CDR2: SGHNT and YENEEA. The germline V and J ends were trimmed by 1 base and 0 bases, with 10 bases remaining between them. In DNA, the CDR3 is TGTGCCAGCAGCTTAGGGGGCGGAAGCTCCTACAATGAGCAGTTCTTC. This codes for CASSLGGGSSYNEQFF.

The chain links TRBV2 to TRBJ1-3, with D possibly being TRBD1 (5 bases). The CDR3 totals 14 residues. Looked up from germline, CDR1 is SNHLY and CDR2 is FYNNEI. V was pared by 11 bases and J by 0 bases, with 14 bases between. CDR3 in DNA: TGTGCCTCGTGGGGGTTCCTCTCTGGAAACACCATATATTTT. Its protein is CASWGFLSGNTIYF.

The V gene is TRBV6-2 or TRBV6-3, the J gene TRBJ1-6, with D unresolved. The CDR3 consists of 16 residues. Deletions cut 4 bases from V and 0 bases from J, with 10 bases between. Germline CDR1 is MNHEY and CDR2 is SVGEGT. The CDR3, as DNA: TGTGCCAGCAGTTGGGAACGCAGCTCCTATAATTCACCCCTCCACTTT. It specifies CASSWERSSYNSPLHF.

There are a few counts of this clone. The chain carries TRBV29-1 and TRBJ2-1; D ambiguous. The CDR3 length is 13 residues. CDR1 and CDR2 from the germline V gene are SQVTM and ANQGSEA. The ends were cut back, 3 bases at V and 6 bases at J, with 12 bases in the middle. The CDR3 is CSVDAQNGNEQFF. In DNA form, the CDR3 reads TGCAGCGTTGATGCGCAAAACGGCAATGAGCAGTTCTTC.

This sequence joins TRBV18 and TRBJ1-1; no firm D call. Germline lookup yields CDR1 KGHSH and CDR2 LQKENI. The length of the CDR3 is 18 residues. V gave up 4 bases and J gave up 0 bases, with 21 bases separating them. In nucleotides, the CDR3 is TGTGCCAGCTCACTGTCGCTAAACTCCCTCTACATGAACACTGAAGCTTTCTTT. It encodes CASSLSLNSLYMNTEAFF. Looking up the rest from reference TRBV18 and TRBJ1-1 gives the full variable domain: NAGVMQNPRHLVRRRGQEARLRCSPMKGHSHVYWYRQLPEEGLKFMVYLQKENIIDESGMPKERFSAEFPKEGPSILRIQQVVRGDSAAYFCASSLSLNSLYMNTEAFFGQGTRLTVV.

The chain employs TRBV7-6 and TRBJ2-1; 12 bases are a match to TRBD2. This CDR3 comprises 17 residues. Germline CDR1 reads SGHVS; CDR2 reads FNYEAQ. The J segment lost 4 bases and the V segment lost 6 bases, leaving 10 bases of the junction unmatched. CDR3 protein: CASRGLAGPRGYNEQFF. CDR3 nucleotide sequence: TGTGCCAGCAGGGGACTAGCGGGTCCAAGGGGTTACAATGAGCAGTTCTTC.

The CDR3 loop is CASSIGHNNEQFF. The CDR3 nucleotides are TGCGCCAGCAGCATTGGACATAACAATGAGCAGTTCTTC. The chain joins TRBV5-1 to TRBJ2-1; possible D gene TRBD1, 5 bases. The CDR3 length is 13 residues. The germline gives CDR1 SGHRS, CDR2 YFSETQ. With 4 bases removed from V and 5 bases from J, the gap between germline ends came to 10 bases.

The genes are TRBV4-2 and TRBJ1-5, with D uncertain. CDR1 and CDR2 (germline): LGHNA, YNFKEQ. The CDR3 runs 16 residues. Trimming left V 0 bases short and J 0 bases short, with 9 bases between. The CDR3 sequence is CASSQDEGNSNQPQHF. CDR3 DNA sequence: TGTGCCAGCAGCCAAGATGAAGGGAATAGCAATCAGCCCCAGCATTTT.

The gene calls are TRBV6-5 and TRBJ1-6; maybe TRBD1 (5 bases). The germline CDR1 and CDR2 sequences are MNHEY and SVGAGI. This CDR3 has 14 residues. Trimming took 7 bases from V and 5 from J, leaving 12 bases between them. This chain's CDR3 is CASMGQENNSPLHF. The DNA for the CDR3 is TGTGCCAGCATGGGGCAGGAAAATAATTCACCCCTCCACTTT.

The rearrangement links TRBV7-4 to TRBJ2-7; 10 bases agree with TRBD2. J was trimmed by 0 bases and V by 1 base; bases with no gene match: 9. CDR1 and CDR2 (germline): SGHVT, SQSDAQ. This CDR3 has 18 amino acids. The CDR3 DNA follows: TGTGCCAGCAGCTTAGGCTCCTTTCTAGCGGGGGTCTCCTACGAGCAGTACTTC. Protein sequence: CASSLGSFLAGVSYEQYF. The variable domain in full, with the rest retrieved from reference TRBV7-4 and TRBJ2-7, is GAGVSQSPRYKVAKRGRDVALRCDSISGHVTLYWYRQTLGQGSEVLTYSQSDAQRDKSGRPSGRFSAERPERSVSTLKIQRTEQGDSAVYLCASSLGSFLAGVSYEQYFGPGTRLTVT.

This chain joins TRBV2 and TRBJ1-2, with D possibly TRBD1 on 6 matching bases. The germline V gene encodes CDR1 SNHLY and CDR2 FYNNEI. The CDR3 runs 13 residues. The V and J ends lost 1 base and 3 bases respectively, with 6 bases between them. This CDR3 is CASSEDRDYGYTF. Written as DNA, the CDR3 is TGTGCCAGCAGTGAAGACAGGGACTATGGCTACACCTTC.

About this clone itself: Other nucleotide sequences in the sample specify the same CDR3. This chain links TRBV25-1 with TRBJ2-7; weak D call: TRBD2 (5 bases). Looked up from germline, CDR1 is MGHDK and CDR2 is SYGVNS. Between the trimmed V and J ends, which lost 6 bases and 2 bases, there was a span of 5 bases. This CDR3 comprises 11 residues. CDR3 DNA: TGTGCCAGCAGGGAGGCCTACGAGCAGTACTTC. Its translation is CASREAYEQYF.

V and J are TRBV5-8 and TRBJ1-1; D is unclear. V lost 1 base and J 5 bases, leaving 9 bases between the germline ends. CDR1 is SGHTS and CDR2 is YDEGEE in the germline V gene. CDR3 size: 13 residues. CDR3 amino acids: CASSLIRVTEAFF. In DNA form, the CDR3 reads TGTGCCAGCAGCTTGATCCGAGTAACTGAAGCTTTCTTT.

The chain links TRBV12-3 or TRBV12-4 to TRBJ2-3; D gene ambiguous. Trimming removed 6 bases from V and 10 bases from J, with 11 bases in between. There are 11 residues in the CDR3. The DNA of the CDR3 is TGTGCCAGCAGGAGAAGTGAAGCGCAGTATTTT. Its translation is CASRRSEAQYF.

The chain employs TRBV5-1 and TRBJ2-2; 9 bases align to TRBD1. V dropped 2 bases and J dropped 4; count of bases not matched to a gene: 6. Germline V gene sequence: CDR1 SGHRS, CDR2 YFSETQ. The CDR3 is 16 amino acids. Here the CDR3 DNA reads TGCGCCAGCAGCTTACAGGGACAGGGAGGCACCGGGGAGCTGTTTTTT. Its protein product is CASSLQGQGGTGELFF.

The V call is TRBV5-6, the J call TRBJ2-3; the D gene is possibly TRBD2 (5 bases). The CDR3 loop spans 14 amino acids. Germline V CDR1 and CDR2: SGHDT, YYEEEE. Trimming shortened V by 4 bases and J by 6 bases, and 15 bases separated the two germline ends. This CDR3 is CASSPTRGSDTQYF. Written as DNA, the CDR3 is TGTGCCAGCAGCCCTACACGGGGTTCGGATACGCAGTATTTT.